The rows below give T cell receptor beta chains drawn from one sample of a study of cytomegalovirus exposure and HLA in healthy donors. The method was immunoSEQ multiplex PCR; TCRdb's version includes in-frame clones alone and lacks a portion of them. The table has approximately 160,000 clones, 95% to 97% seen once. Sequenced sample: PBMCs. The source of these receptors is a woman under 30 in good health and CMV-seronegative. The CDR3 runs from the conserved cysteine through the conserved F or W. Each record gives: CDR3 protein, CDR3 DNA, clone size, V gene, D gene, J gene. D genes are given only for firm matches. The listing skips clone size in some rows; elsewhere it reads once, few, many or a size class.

cdr3_aa: CASSQTGGSRNSPLHF
cdr3_nt: TGCGCCAGCAGCCAAACAGGGGGCTCACGGAATTCACCCCTCCACTTT
clone_size: .
v_call: TRBV10-1
d_call: TRBD1
j_call: TRBJ1-6

cdr3_aa: CASRWTLNTEAFF
cdr3_nt: TGTGCCAGCAGGTGGACACTAAACACTGAAGCTTTCTTT
clone_size: .
v_call: TRBV7-2
d_call: .
j_call: TRBJ1-1

cdr3_aa: CASSHRDNTYEQYF
cdr3_nt: TGTGCCAGCTCACATCGGGACAATACCTACGAGCAGTACTTC
clone_size: .
v_call: TRBV18
d_call: .
j_call: TRBJ2-7

cdr3_aa: CASSWDSQGEKLFF
cdr3_nt: TGCGCCAGCAGCTGGGACAGTCAGGGTGAAAAACTGTTTTTT
clone_size: .
v_call: TRBV5-1
d_call: TRBD1
j_call: TRBJ1-4

cdr3_aa: CAISAGGAYEQYF
cdr3_nt: TGTGCCATCTCAGCGGGGGGGGCCTACGAGCAGTACTTC
clone_size: .
v_call: TRBV15
d_call: TRBD2
j_call: TRBJ2-7

cdr3_aa: CASSQDPAGATGELFF
cdr3_nt: TGCGCCAGCAGCCAAGATCCGGCGGGGGCGACCGGGGAGCTGTTTTTT
clone_size: .
v_call: TRBV4-1
d_call: .
j_call: TRBJ2-2

cdr3_aa: CASRSGTPNQPQHF
cdr3_nt: TGTGCCAGCAGATCCGGGACACCCAATCAGCCCCAGCATTTT
clone_size: .
v_call: TRBV2
d_call: .
j_call: TRBJ1-5

cdr3_aa: CASSNSGVLGGYTF
cdr3_nt: TGTGCCAGCAGCAATTCAGGGGTTTTAGGTGGCTACACCTTC
clone_size: .
v_call: TRBV5-4
d_call: .
j_call: TRBJ1-2

cdr3_aa: CASSSLAPGQGLDTQYF
cdr3_nt: TGCGCCAGCAGCTCCCTTGCCCCGGGACAGGGGTTAGATACGCAGTATTTT
clone_size: .
v_call: TRBV5-1
d_call: TRBD1
j_call: TRBJ2-3

cdr3_aa: CASSSRGGGAYNEQFF
cdr3_nt: TGTGCCAGCAGTTCCCGGGGCGGGGGGGCCTACAATGAGCAGTTCTTC
clone_size: .
v_call: TRBV27
d_call: TRBD2
j_call: TRBJ2-1

cdr3_aa: CASSGQGHGYTF
cdr3_nt: TGTGCCAGCTCCGGACAGGGCCATGGCTACACCTTC
clone_size: .
v_call: TRBV6-5
d_call: TRBD1
j_call: TRBJ1-2

cdr3_aa: CAIRPSSGNTIYF
cdr3_nt: TGTGCCATCAGACCTAGCTCTGGAAACACCATATATTTT
clone_size: .
v_call: TRBV10-3
d_call: .
j_call: TRBJ1-3

cdr3_aa: CASSEVSGSNQETQYF
cdr3_nt: TGTGCCAGCAGTGAAGTGTCCGGGTCGAACCAAGAGACCCAGTACTTC
clone_size: .
v_call: TRBV2
d_call: .
j_call: TRBJ2-5

cdr3_aa: CASTGVDDAANVLTF
cdr3_nt: TGTGCCAGCACGGGGGTAGACGACGCGGCCAACGTCCTGACTTTC
clone_size: .
v_call: TRBV2
d_call: .
j_call: TRBJ2-6

cdr3_aa: CASNEAHTGGRGYTF
cdr3_nt: TGTGCCAGCAACGAGGCACACACAGGGGGGAGAGGCTACACCTTC
clone_size: .
v_call: TRBV6-1
d_call: TRBD1
j_call: TRBJ1-2

cdr3_aa: CASSVVGGDEKLFF
cdr3_nt: TGTGCCAGCAGCGTAGTAGGGGGCGATGAAAAACTGTTTTTT
clone_size: .
v_call: TRBV9
d_call: TRBD1
j_call: TRBJ1-4

cdr3_aa: CASSSLQGNTGELFF
cdr3_nt: TGTGCCAGCAGTTCACTACAGGGAAACACCGGGGAGCTGTTTTTT
clone_size: .
v_call: TRBV27
d_call: .
j_call: TRBJ2-2

cdr3_aa: CASSPGQGGTEAFF
cdr3_nt: TGTGCCAGTAGTCCGGGACAGGGCGGGACTGAAGCTTTCTTT
clone_size: .
v_call: TRBV19
d_call: TRBD1
j_call: TRBJ1-1

cdr3_aa: CASSYLPDTQYF
cdr3_nt: TGTGCCAGCAGCTATCTACCAGATACGCAGTATTTT
clone_size: .
v_call: TRBV2
d_call: .
j_call: TRBJ2-3

cdr3_aa: CASSLTGAFSETQYF
cdr3_nt: TGTGCCAGCAGCTTAACAGGGGCGTTCTCGGAGACCCAGTACTTC
clone_size: once
v_call: TRBV7-9
d_call: TRBD1
j_call: TRBJ2-5

cdr3_aa: CASSRGEVFYEQYF
cdr3_nt: TGTGCCAGCAGCCGGGGAGAAGTTTTTTACGAGCAGTACTTC
clone_size: .
v_call: TRBV7-8
d_call: .
j_call: TRBJ2-7